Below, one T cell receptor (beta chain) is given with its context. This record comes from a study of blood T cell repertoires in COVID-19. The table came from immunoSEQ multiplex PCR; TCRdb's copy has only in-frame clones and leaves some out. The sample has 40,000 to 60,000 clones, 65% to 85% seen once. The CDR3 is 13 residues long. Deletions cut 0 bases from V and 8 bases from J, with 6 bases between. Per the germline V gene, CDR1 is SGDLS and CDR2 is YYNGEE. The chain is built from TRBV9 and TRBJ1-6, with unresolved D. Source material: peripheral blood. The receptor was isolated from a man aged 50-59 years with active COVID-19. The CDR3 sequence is CASSVEADSPLHF. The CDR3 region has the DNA TGTGCCAGCAGCGTAGAGGCGGATTCACCCCTCCACTTT.